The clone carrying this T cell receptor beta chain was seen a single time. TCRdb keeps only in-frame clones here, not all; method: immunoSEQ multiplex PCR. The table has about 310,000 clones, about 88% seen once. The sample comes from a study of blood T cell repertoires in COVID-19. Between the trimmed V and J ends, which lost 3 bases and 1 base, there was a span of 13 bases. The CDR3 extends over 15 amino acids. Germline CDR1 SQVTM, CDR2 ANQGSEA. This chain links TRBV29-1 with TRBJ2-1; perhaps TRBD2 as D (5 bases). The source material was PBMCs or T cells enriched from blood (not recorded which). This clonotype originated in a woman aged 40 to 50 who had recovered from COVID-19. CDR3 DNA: TGCAGCGTTGATAGCGAAGTTGGATCCTACAATGAGCAGTTCTTC. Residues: CSVDSEVGSYNEQFF.